These 13 T cell receptor beta chains share one sample of origin, sequenced in a study of blood T cell repertoires in COVID-19. The protocol was immunoSEQ multiplex PCR, while the TCRdb copy is restricted to in-frame clones and leaves out a portion. Among roughly 130,000 clones, roughly 84% were seen once, and the ten largest hold about 4%. Source material: PBMCs or T cells enriched from blood (not recorded which). These receptors were taken from a woman younger than 45 who had recovered from COVID-19.

This clone was picked up a small number of times. The chain has TRBV6-2 or TRBV6-3 and TRBJ2-1; 7 bases are shared with TRBD1. V gave up 4 bases and J gave up 12 bases; unmatched junction bases: 12. Per germline, CDR1 MNHEY and CDR2 SVGEGT. This CDR3 has 14 residues. This chain's CDR3 is CASSLGDVSGGQFF. The CDR3 nucleotides are TGTGCCAGCAGTTTAGGAGACGTCTCAGGGGGGCAGTTCTTC.

This chain connects TRBV18 to TRBJ2-1, with D possibly being TRBD2 (6 bases). The CDR3 spans 14 residues. Germline V gene data show CDR1 as KGHSH and CDR2 as LQKENI. The germline V and J ends were trimmed by 0 bases and 9 bases, with 12 bases remaining between them. The CDR3 spells CASSPPEGVGEQFF. In DNA, the CDR3 is TGTGCCAGCTCACCACCGGAGGGTGTGGGTGAGCAGTTCTTC.

This clone was observed a handful of times. V gene TRBV5-4 combines with J gene TRBJ2-1; 7 nucleotides align to TRBD2. The J segment lost 7 bases and the V segment lost 2 bases, leaving 9 bases of the junction unmatched. This CDR3 is built from 15 residues. The germline V gene encodes CDR1 SGHNT and CDR2 YYREEE (reference sequence). The CDR3 coding sequence is TGTGCCAGCAGCTTCCCAAAGCGGGATCAAAATGAGCAGTTCTTC. This gives the protein CASSFPKRDQNEQFF. Full variable domain (outside the CDR3, taken from reference TRBV5-4 and TRBJ2-1): ETGVTQSPTHLIKTRGQQVTLRCSSQSGHNTVSWYQQALGQGPQFIFQYYREEENGRGNFPPRFSGLQFPNYSSELNVNALELDDSALYLCASSFPKRDQNEQFFGPGTRLTVL.

The chain is built from TRBV4-1 and TRBJ2-3; TRBD1 matches at 9 bases. CDR3 length: 18 amino acids. The germline gives CDR1 MGHRA, CDR2 YSYEKL. V was pared by 0 bases and J by 1 base, with 8 bases of the junction left unmatched. CDR3 bases: TGCGCCAGCAGCCAAGATCGGTGGACAGGGGTCCGCACAGATACGCAGTATTTT. This encodes CASSQDRWTGVRTDTQYF.

The chain carries TRBV5-1 and TRBJ2-3, with 11 positions matching TRBD2. Germline V CDR1 and CDR2: SGHRS, YFSETQ. The trim removed 1 base at V and 7 bases at J, leaving 5 bases unmatched. The CDR3 extends over 15 amino acids. The CDR3 loop is CASSLTSGSRNTQYF. CDR3 nucleotides: TGCGCCAGCAGCTTGACTAGCGGGAGTAGAAATACGCAGTATTTT.

The chain links TRBV27 to TRBJ2-1; 7 nucleotides align to TRBD2. Trimming removed 4 bases from V and 4 bases from J; junction bases left unmatched: 4. This CDR3 region has 14 residues. Germline V CDR1 and CDR2: MNHEY, SMNVEV (reference sequence). CDR3 sequence reads: CASSSGLVYNEQFF. The CDR3 nucleotides read TGTGCCAGCAGTTCCGGACTAGTATACAATGAGCAGTTCTTC.

CDR3 in DNA: TGTGCCAGTAAAGTAGGGGGCTTGAACACTGAAGCTTTCTTT. Its protein is CASKVGGLNTEAFF. V and J are TRBV19 and TRBJ1-1; 7 nucleotides match TRBD1. This CDR3 region has 14 residues. V trimming: 7 bases; J trimming: 0 bases; junction bases outside the gene matches: 5. Germline V lookup: CDR1 LNHDA, CDR2 SQIVND (reference sequence).

V and J are TRBV28 and TRBJ2-3; D uncertain. The CDR3 is 12 residues long. V lost 5 bases and J lost 4, with 7 bases in between. Germline V gene data show CDR1 as MDHEN and CDR2 as SYDVKM. CDR3 in amino acids: CASSILSDTQYF. CDR3 DNA: TGTGCCAGCAGTATTTTATCAGATACGCAGTATTTT.

This rearrangement joins TRBV18 to TRBJ1-1; the D is unclear. This CDR3 comprises 12 residues. Germline lookup yields CDR1 KGHSH and CDR2 LQKENI. Trimming cost V 3 bases and J 2 bases, with 4 bases left between them. The CDR3 reads CASSPANTEAFF. For the CDR3, the DNA is TGTGCCAGCTCACCGGCAAACACTGAAGCTTTCTTT.

The CDR3 DNA sequence: TGTGCCAGCAGACTACTAGCGGGAGTGGCAGAGACCCAGTACTTC. Protein product: CASRLLAGVAETQYF. The chain links TRBV7-2 to TRBJ2-5; TRBD2 aligns across 11 bases. In germline, CDR1 is SGHTA, CDR2 FQGNSA. Unmatched junction bases numbered 7, after V lost 6 bases and J lost 4 bases. This CDR3 region has 15 residues.

This clone is medium-sized (0.01 to 0.1%) within its sample. J is TRBJ2-1 and V is TRBV7-2, with 8 positions matching TRBD1. This CDR3 has 15 amino acids. V lost 4 bases to trimming and J lost 3 bases; unmatched junction nucleotides: 5. In germline, CDR1 is SGHTA, CDR2 FQGNSA. CDR3 in DNA: TGTGCCAGCAGCTGGTCCGGGACAGGCTACAATGAGCAGTTCTTC. Its translation: CASSWSGTGYNEQFF.

This rearrangement joins TRBV19 to TRBJ2-7; a weak D match, TRBD1 (5 bases). CDR3 length: 13 residues. Germline loops: CDR1 LNHDA, CDR2 SQIVND (reference sequence). The germline V and J ends were trimmed by 5 bases and 1 base, with 9 bases remaining between them. The CDR3 coding sequence is TGTGCCAGTAGTCCCGGACATTCCTACGAGCAGTACTTC. It codes for CASSPGHSYEQYF.

V gene TRBV7-8 combines with J gene TRBJ2-1, with 7 positions matching TRBD2. V was pared by 5 bases and J by 10 bases, with 5 bases of the junction left unmatched. The CDR3 has 12 residues. Germline assignment: CDR1 SGHVS and CDR2 FQNEAQ. In nucleotides, the CDR3 is TGTGCCAGCAGCCAAACGGGAGGCGAGCAGTTCTTC. Amino acid sequence: CASSQTGGEQFF. Full variable domain (remainder filled in from reference TRBV7-8 and TRBJ2-1): GAGVSQSPRYKVAKRGQDVALRCDPISGHVSLFWYQQALGQGPEFLTYFQNEAQLDKSGLPSDRFFAERPEGSVSTLKIQRTQQEDSAVYLCASSQTGGEQFFGPGTRLTVL.